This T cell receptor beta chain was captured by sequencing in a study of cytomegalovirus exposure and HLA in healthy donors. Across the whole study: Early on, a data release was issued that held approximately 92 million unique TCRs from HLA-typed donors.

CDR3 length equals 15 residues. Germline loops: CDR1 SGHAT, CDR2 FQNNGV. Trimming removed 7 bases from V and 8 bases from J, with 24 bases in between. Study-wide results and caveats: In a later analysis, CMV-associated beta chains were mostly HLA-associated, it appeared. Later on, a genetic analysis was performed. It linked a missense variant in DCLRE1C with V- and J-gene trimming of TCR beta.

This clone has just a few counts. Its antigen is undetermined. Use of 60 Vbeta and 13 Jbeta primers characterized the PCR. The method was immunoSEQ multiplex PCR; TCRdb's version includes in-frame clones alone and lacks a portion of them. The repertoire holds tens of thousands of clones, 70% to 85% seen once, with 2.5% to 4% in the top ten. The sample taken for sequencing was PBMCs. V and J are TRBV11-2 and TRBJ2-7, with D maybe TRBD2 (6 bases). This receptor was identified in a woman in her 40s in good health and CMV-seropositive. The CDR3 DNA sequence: TGTGCCAGCACCAGTGGGGGACTCTCCACCGTGCAGCAGTACTTC. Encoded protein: CASTSGGLSTVQQYF.